Listed here are 17 T cell receptor beta chains from one sample, sequenced in a study of shared clonotypes between healthy human individuals. TCRdb keeps only in-frame clones here, not all; method: immunoSEQ multiplex PCR. This table has approximately 480,000 clones, about 80% appearing once. The source material was PBMCs. These TCRs come from a woman between 35 and 50 years old in good health. Some clones in this sample may be carry-over from other donors' samples.

V is TRBV30 and J is TRBJ2-7, with 8 nucleotides matching TRBD1. The germline CDR1 and CDR2 sequences are GTSNPN and SVGIG (reference sequence). The CDR3 spans 13 residues. The V and J ends lost 1 base and 3 bases, in that order; junction bases with no gene match: 2. In DNA form, the CDR3 reads TGTGCCTGGAGTGAGGACAGGGACTACGAGCAGTACTTC. This encodes CAWSEDRDYEQYF.

The chain links TRBV29-1 to TRBJ2-5, with D maybe TRBD2 (6 bases). Germline-derived CDR1 and CDR2 are SQVTM and ANQGSEA. This CDR3 is built from 14 residues. V lost 3 bases and J lost 4, with 15 bases in between. The CDR3 sequence: CSVDNAGTGETQYF. Here the CDR3 DNA reads TGCAGCGTTGATAATGCGGGAACGGGAGAGACCCAGTACTTC.

V and J are TRBV10-2 and TRBJ1-1, with D maybe TRBD1 (5 bases). CDR1 and CDR2 (germline): WSHSY, SAAADI. Between the trimmed V and J ends, which lost 8 bases and 4 bases, there was a span of 14 bases. This CDR3 region has 13 residues. The CDR3 coding sequence is TGCGCCAGCGGTTCAGGGTATACCACTGAAGCTTTCTTT. This translates into CASGSGYTTEAFF.

This chain uses TRBV28 with TRBJ1-2; D is ambiguous. Trimming took 1 base from V and 2 from J, leaving 5 bases between them. Germline V gene sequence: CDR1 MDHEN, CDR2 SYDVKM. This CDR3 comprises 13 residues. The CDR3 DNA follows: TGTGCCAGCAGTTTATCTGGGAACTATGGCTACACCTTC. Protein product: CASSLSGNYGYTF.

The V call is TRBV6-1, the J call TRBJ1-2; D not resolved. The ends were cut back, 3 bases at V and 4 bases at J, with 12 bases in the middle. Per germline, CDR1 MNHNS and CDR2 SASEGT. The CDR3 is made up of 14 amino acids. The CDR3 DNA follows: TGTGCCAGCAGTGAGGCGGGAGATATCTATGGCTACACCTTC. Its translation: CASSEAGDIYGYTF.

V gene TRBV20-1 combines with J gene TRBJ1-2; D is possibly TRBD1 (5 bases). The CDR3 runs 11 residues. Per the germline V gene, CDR1 is DFQATT and CDR2 is SNEGSKA (reference sequence). V was pared by 6 bases and J by 8 bases, with 13 bases between. CDR3 sequence (DNA): TGCAGTGCGGGGTGGGGCGGGGGCTACACCTTC. Translating it yields CSAGWGGGYTF.

This clone was counted ten times or more. The chain links TRBV7-8 to TRBJ2-2; 11 bases align to TRBD2. The V segment lost 6 bases and the J segment 6 bases; nucleotides outside the gene matches: 9. The CDR3 totals 16 residues. CDR1 and CDR2 (germline): SGHVS, FQNEAQ. In DNA, the CDR3 is TGTGCCAGCAGGGAACCGGGACTAGCGGCCTCCGGGGAGCTGTTTTTT. Amino acids: CASREPGLAASGELFF.

The gene calls are TRBV2 and TRBJ1-4; 7 positions agree with TRBD1. Germline trimming cut 8 bases from V and 2 bases from J; bases unmatched to any gene: 8. The CDR3 runs to 15 residues. From germline, CDR1 is SNHLY and CDR2 FYNNEI. The CDR3 loop reads CASATGAWTNEKLFF. CDR3 sequence (DNA): TGTGCCAGCGCCACAGGGGCTTGGACTAATGAAAAACTGTTTTTT. Full variable domain (missing parts from reference TRBV2 and TRBJ1-4): EPEVTQTPSHQVTQMGQEVILRCVPISNHLYFYWYRQILGQKVEFLVSFYNNEISEKSEIFDDQFSVERPDGSNFTLKIRSTKLEDSAMYFCASATGAWTNEKLFFGSGTQLSVL.

The chain couples TRBV5-4 to TRBJ2-2; 7 nucleotides align to TRBD2. The V and J ends lost 1 base and 6 bases, in that order; junction bases with no gene match: 6. Germline lookup yields CDR1 SGHNT and CDR2 YYREEE (reference sequence). CDR3 length: 15 residues. CDR3 residues: CASSLRLAGAGELFF. For the CDR3, the DNA is TGTGCCAGCAGCTTGAGGCTCGCGGGAGCCGGGGAGCTGTTTTTT.

The chain uses TRBV2 and TRBJ1-2; maybe TRBD1 (5 bases). Trimming stripped 3 bases from V and 2 bases from J, with 7 bases between. Germline CDR1 and CDR2: SNHLY and FYNNEI. This CDR3 has 13 amino acids. CDR3 sequence: CASSERGNYGYTF. The CDR3, as DNA: TGTGCCAGCAGTGAGCGGGGCAACTATGGCTACACCTTC. Variable domain in full (rest from reference TRBV2 and TRBJ1-2): EPEVTQTPSHQVTQMGQEVILRCVPISNHLYFYWYRQILGQKVEFLVSFYNNEISEKSEIFDDQFSVERPDGSNFTLKIRSTKLEDSAMYFCASSERGNYGYTFGSGTRLTVV.

The chain combines TRBV5-6 with TRBJ2-7, with 8 nucleotides matching TRBD1. The V segment lost 0 bases and the J segment 6 bases; nucleotides outside the gene matches: 8. The CDR3 covers 15 residues. Germline assignment: CDR1 SGHDT and CDR2 YYEEEE. This CDR3 reads CASSLVDRDNFEQYF. Here the CDR3 DNA reads TGTGCCAGCAGCTTGGTGGACAGGGATAATTTCGAGCAGTACTTC.

This sequence joins TRBV19 and TRBJ1-1, with D possibly TRBD1 on 6 matching bases. The V end was cut by 6 bases, the J end by 1 base, with 12 bases between. The CDR3 length is 14 residues. The germline CDR1 and CDR2 sequences are LNHDA and SQIVND (reference sequence). CDR3 protein: CASSGTGPNTEAFF. The DNA for the CDR3 is TGTGCCAGTAGCGGAACAGGGCCGAACACTGAAGCTTTCTTT.

The chain recombines TRBV18 with TRBJ2-3, with 7 bases fitting TRBD2. This CDR3 has 16 residues. Germline CDR1 reads KGHSH; CDR2 reads LQKENI. V lost 3 bases, J lost 0 bases, and 6 bases stayed unmatched. Here the CDR3 DNA reads TGTGCCAGCTCACCGCCAGGGAGGGAAAGCACAGATACGCAGTATTTT. This gives the protein CASSPPGRESTDTQYF.

This chain uses TRBV7-8 with TRBJ2-6; D possibly corresponds to TRBD2 (6 bases). This CDR3 is built from 17 residues. Germline CDR1 reads SGHVS; CDR2 reads FQNEAQ. Trimming stripped 2 bases from V and 4 bases from J, with 15 bases between. CDR3 residues: CASSLSGVLEGANVLTF. CDR3 DNA sequence: TGTGCCAGCAGCTTATCGGGGGTTCTTGAAGGGGCCAACGTCCTGACTTTC.

The sample holds a few counts of this clone. The V and J genes are TRBV7-2 and TRBJ2-3; TRBD2 matches 10 bases. CDR1 is SGHTA and CDR2 is FQGNSA in the germline V gene. CDR3 length: 15 residues. V shed 2 bases and J 2 bases; nucleotides not matched to a gene: 1. The CDR3 sequence is CASSLLAGATDTQYF. CDR3 DNA: TGTGCCAGCAGCTTACTAGCGGGAGCCACAGATACGCAGTATTTT.

The chain has TRBV7-2 and TRBJ2-7; 7 bases are shared with TRBD2. V was pared by 2 bases and J by 0 bases, with 4 bases of the junction left unmatched. The CDR3 has 15 residues. CDR1 is SGHTA and CDR2 is FQGNSA in the germline V gene. The chain's CDR3 is CASSLSSGISYEQYF. The DNA for the CDR3 is TGTGCCAGCAGCTTATCGAGCGGGATCTCCTACGAGCAGTACTTC.

V usage is TRBV7-9 and J usage is TRBJ1-1; TRBD1 is a possible D gene (5 bases). Germline V CDR1 and CDR2: SEHNR, FQNEAQ (reference sequence). The CDR3 runs to 14 residues. Trimming stripped 5 bases from V and 7 bases from J, with 17 bases between. The DNA for the CDR3 is TGTGCCAGCAGCAGCCGGGACGGTTCGCTTGAAGCTTTCTTT. Residues: CASSSRDGSLEAFF.